These T cell receptor beta chains were read from a single sample in a study of blood T cell repertoires in COVID-19. Data came from immunoSEQ multiplex PCR; TCRdb stores just in-frame clones and leaves some out. Of more than 150,000 clones listed, 84% are singletons. Sequencing was carried out using peripheral blood. Receptors originate from a man aged 18 to 29 with active or convalescent COVID-19. Each CDR3 is given with its conserved first and last residue. The D gene is left open where the match is weak. Clone size is shown for a subset of rows, as once, few, many or a class of expanded clone.

NA	TRBJ2-5	TRBV3-1/TRBV3-2	TRBD2	CASSHRTRPSGRGETQYF	TGTGCCAGCAGCCACCGAACTCGGCCTAGCGGGAGAGGAGAGACCCAGTACTTC
NA	TRBJ2-7	TRBV10-3	NA	CAISSLGAREQYF	TGTGCCATCAGTTCCTTGGGGGCGAGGGAGCAGTACTTC
many	TRBJ2-2	TRBV24-1	TRBD1	CATSGTGDAGELFF	TGTGCCACCAGTGGGACAGGGGACGCCGGGGAGCTGTTTTTT
NA	TRBJ2-1	TRBV4-3	NA	CASSQGRVAGSSYNEQFF	TGCGCCAGCAGCCAAGGAAGGGTGGCGGGAAGCTCCTACAATGAGCAGTTCTTC
NA	TRBJ1-1	TRBV29-1	TRBD1	CSVYRDRVPNEAFF	TGCAGCGTATACCGGGACAGGGTTCCCAATGAAGCTTTCTTT
NA	TRBJ1-5	TRBV5-4	NA	CASRRQGPVGEPQHF	TGTGCCAGCAGACGCCAGGGGCCCGTCGGGGAGCCCCAGCATTTT
NA	TRBJ2-2	TRBV9	TRBD1	CASSAIAGGFAGELFF	TGTGCCAGCAGCGCAATTGCAGGGGGTTTCGCCGGGGAGCTGTTTTTT
few	TRBJ1-6	TRBV19	NA	CASSTREGRGYNSPLHF	TGTGCCAGTAGTACCCGGGAAGGCAGGGGATATAATTCACCCCTCCACTTT
NA	TRBJ2-3	TRBV5-4	NA	CASSSEPDTQYF	TGTGCCAGCAGCTCGGAGCCCGATACGCAGTATTTT
NA	TRBJ2-7	TRBV29-1	TRBD1	CSVEVLQGVTILYEQYF	TGCAGCGTTGAAGTTCTACAGGGGGTCACTATACTCTACGAGCAGTACTTC
NA	TRBJ1-6	TRBV20-1	NA	CSASDRQASSYNSPLHF	TGCAGTGCTAGTGATAGACAGGCGAGCTCCTATAATTCACCCCTCCACTTT
NA	TRBJ2-3	TRBV6-1	TRBD2	CASSGRIAGLAGSDTQYF	TGTGCCAGCAGTGGACGGATTGCGGGACTAGCGGGCTCAGATACGCAGTATTTT
few	TRBJ2-2	TRBV7-9	NA	CASSLVRGGTGELFF	TGTGCCAGCAGCTTAGTCAGGGGTGGAACCGGGGAGCTGTTTTTT
NA	TRBJ1-1	TRBV6-1	NA	CASSEVGVGATEAFF	TGTGCCAGCAGTGAAGTTGGCGTGGGGGCCACTGAAGCTTTCTTT
once	TRBJ1-4	TRBV7-9	NA	CASSSGHSGIKGEKLFF	TGTGCCAGCAGCTCAGGGCATTCAGGGATTAAAGGTGAAAAACTGTTTTTT
few	TRBJ2-7	TRBV19	NA	CASSIDSGARFGEYF	TGTGCCAGTAGTATAGATAGCGGAGCCCGGTTTGGGGAGTACTTC
NA	TRBJ2-5	TRBV5-1	TRBD1	CASSSTGTGEETQYF	TGCGCCAGCAGTTCGACCGGGACAGGAGAAGAGACCCAGTACTTC